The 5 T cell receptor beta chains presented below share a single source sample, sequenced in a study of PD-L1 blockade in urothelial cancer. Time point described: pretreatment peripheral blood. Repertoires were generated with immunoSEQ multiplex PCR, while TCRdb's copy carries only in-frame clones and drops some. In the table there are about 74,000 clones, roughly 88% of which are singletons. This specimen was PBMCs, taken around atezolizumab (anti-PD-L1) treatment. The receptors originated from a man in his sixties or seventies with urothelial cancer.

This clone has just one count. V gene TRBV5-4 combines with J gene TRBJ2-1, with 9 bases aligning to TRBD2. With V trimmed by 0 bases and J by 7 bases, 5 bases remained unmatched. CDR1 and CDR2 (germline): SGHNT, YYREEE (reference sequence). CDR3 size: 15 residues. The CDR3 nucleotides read TGTGCCAGCAGCTTGGGGTTAGCGGGAGTAAATGAGCAGTTCTTC. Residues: CASSLGLAGVNEQFF.

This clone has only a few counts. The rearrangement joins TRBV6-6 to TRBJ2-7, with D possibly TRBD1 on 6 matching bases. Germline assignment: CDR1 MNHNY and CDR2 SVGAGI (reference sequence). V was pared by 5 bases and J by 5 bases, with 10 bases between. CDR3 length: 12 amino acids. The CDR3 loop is CASSARQDEQYF. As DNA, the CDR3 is TGTGCCAGCAGTGCCCGACAGGACGAGCAGTACTTC.

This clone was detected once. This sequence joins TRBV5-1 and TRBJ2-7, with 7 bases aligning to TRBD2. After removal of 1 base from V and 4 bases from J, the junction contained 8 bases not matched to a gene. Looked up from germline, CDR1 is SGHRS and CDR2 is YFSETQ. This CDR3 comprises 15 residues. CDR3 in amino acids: CASSLTGAGVYEQYF. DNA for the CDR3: TGCGCCAGCAGCTTGACCGGGGCGGGAGTTTACGAGCAGTACTTC.

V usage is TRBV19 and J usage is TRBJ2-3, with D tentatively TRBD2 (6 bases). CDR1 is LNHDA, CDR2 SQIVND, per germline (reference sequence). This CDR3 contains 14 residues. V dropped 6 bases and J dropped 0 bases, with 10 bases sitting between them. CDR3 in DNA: TGTGCCAGTAGAAGGCGGGATAGCACAGATACGCAGTATTTT. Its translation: CASRRRDSTDTQYF. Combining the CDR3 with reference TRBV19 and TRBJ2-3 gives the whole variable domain DGGITQSPKYLFRKEGQNVTLSCEQNLNHDAMYWYRQDPGQGLRLIYYSQIVNDFQKGDIAEGYSVSREKKESFPLTVTSAQKNPTAFYLCASRRRDSTDTQYFGPGTRLTVL.

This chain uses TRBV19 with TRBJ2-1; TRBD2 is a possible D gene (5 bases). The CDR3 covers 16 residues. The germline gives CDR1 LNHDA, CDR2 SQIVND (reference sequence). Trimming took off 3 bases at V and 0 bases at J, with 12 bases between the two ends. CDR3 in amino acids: CASSMRIASSYNEQFF. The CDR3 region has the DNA TGTGCCAGTAGTATGAGGATAGCGAGCTCCTACAATGAGCAGTTCTTC.